This entry lists 27 T cell receptor beta chains sequenced from one sample in a study of blood T cell repertoires in COVID-19. Data came from immunoSEQ multiplex PCR; TCRdb stores just in-frame clones and leaves some out. The table shows about 290,000 clones, with around nine tenths occurring only once. Sequencing was carried out using PBMCs or T cells enriched from blood (not recorded which). Every receptor here comes from a woman aged 40 to 49 who had recovered from COVID-19.

This clone was found once. The chain couples TRBV2 to TRBJ2-3, with TRBD1 matching 8 bases. V trimming: 6 bases; J trimming: 1 base; junction bases outside the gene matches: 6. The CDR3 covers 15 residues. Germline CDR1 SNHLY, CDR2 FYNNEI. The CDR3 nucleotides are TGTGCCAGCAGGTCACAGGGGGTCCGCACAGATACGCAGTATTTT. Translating gives CASRSQGVRTDTQYF.

The chain has TRBV11-2 and TRBJ1-6; TRBD1 is a possible D gene (6 bases). Per germline, CDR1 SGHAT and CDR2 FQNNGV. The V end lost 5 bases, the J end lost 2 bases, and 10 bases lay between the germline ends. CDR3 length: 15 residues. CDR3 sequence: CASSRGGPYNSPLHF. The DNA for the CDR3 is TGTGCCAGCAGCCGAGGGGGTCCCTATAATTCACCCCTCCACTTT.

This chain connects TRBV7-6 to TRBJ1-4, with TRBD1 identical over 8 bases. The germline V gene has CDR1 SGHVS and CDR2 FNYEAQ. This CDR3 is built from 15 residues. Germline trimming cut 5 bases from V and 5 bases from J; bases unmatched to any gene: 7. The CDR3 DNA sequence: TGTGCCAGCAGCCCGGGGGACAGGCTGAATGAAAAACTGTTTTTT. Protein sequence: CASSPGDRLNEKLFF.

Only a few counts were recorded for this clone. The chain combines TRBV28 with TRBJ1-2; perhaps TRBD1 as D (5 bases). CDR1 and CDR2 from the germline V gene are MDHEN and SYDVKM. This CDR3 is built from 14 residues. Deletions cut 3 bases from V and 3 bases from J, with 11 bases between. The CDR3 coding sequence is TGTGCCAGCAGTTTCCTCGTCAGGGACTATGGCTACACCTTC. It yields the protein CASSFLVRDYGYTF.

The chain carries TRBV27 and TRBJ2-2, with D maybe TRBD2 (5 bases). CDR1 MNHEY and CDR2 SMNVEV come from the germline V gene (reference sequence). V shed 3 bases and J shed 6 bases, with 11 bases lying between them. This CDR3 contains 14 residues. CDR3 DNA: TGTGCCAGCAGTTTTAGAGGGTGGCCCGGGGAGCTGTTTTTT. Translation gives CASSFRGWPGELFF.

The rearrangement uses TRBV9 and TRBJ2-5, with a weak D call TRBD2 (6 bases). This CDR3 contains 15 residues. Germline-derived CDR1 and CDR2 are SGDLS and YYNGEE. V lost 0 bases, J lost 8 bases, and 17 bases lay in between. The CDR3 bases are TGTGCCAGCAGCGTAGGTCCTGTGGAGGGAAGCACCCAGTACTTC. Its protein product is CASSVGPVEGSTQYF.

Comments on this clone: Sequence at one end of the junction differs from germline and may be a read error. The chain employs TRBV30 and TRBJ2-5; D is perhaps TRBD2 (5 bases). The CDR3 consists of 13 residues. Germline CDR1 reads GTSNPN; CDR2 reads SVGIG (reference sequence). Here the CDR3 DNA reads TGTGCCTCCTCTAAGGTCCTCGGACTGCCCCCGGACTTC. Its protein is CASSKVLGLPPDF.

The chain uses TRBV7-9 and TRBJ1-3, with TRBD1 matching over 7 bases. CDR1 SEHNR and CDR2 FQNEAQ come from the germline V gene (reference sequence). Losses at the gene ends were 2 bases for V and 4 bases for J; bases not matched to a gene: 8. This CDR3 contains 16 residues. The CDR3 region is CASSLTQGQSGNTIYF. Written as DNA, the CDR3 is TGTGCCAGCAGCTTAACCCAGGGACAGTCGGGAAACACCATATATTTT.

The rearrangement uses TRBV6-2 or TRBV6-3 and TRBJ2-2; TRBD2 agrees at 7 bases. Germline V gives CDR1 MNHEY, CDR2 SVGEGT. The CDR3 loop spans 15 amino acids. Trimming cost V 3 bases and J 6 bases; bases outside gene matches: 7. CDR3 nucleotides: TGTGCCAGCAGTTATATCGGGGGGTTACCCGGGGAGCTGTTTTTT. Protein: CASSYIGGLPGELFF.

The gene calls are TRBV3-1 (or the pseudogene TRBV3-2) and TRBJ2-1, with D maybe TRBD1 (6 bases). This CDR3 contains 14 residues. Looked up from germline, CDR1 is LGHDT and CDR2 is YNNKEL (reference sequence). V lost 4 bases, J lost 7 bases, and 14 bases lay in between. CDR3: CASSPRVQGNEQFF. Here the CDR3 DNA reads TGTGCCAGCAGCCCCAGGGTACAGGGAAATGAGCAGTTCTTC.

The chain joins TRBV18 to TRBJ2-7; a possible D gene is TRBD2 (6 bases). Trimming stripped 6 bases from V and 4 bases from J, with 13 bases between. The germline CDR1 and CDR2 sequences are KGHSH and LQKENI. This CDR3 has 13 residues. The CDR3 coding sequence is TGTGCCAGCTCCCCTCTCGGGGGTTACGAGCAGTACTTC. Translated, it gives CASSPLGGYEQYF.

V usage is TRBV6-2 or TRBV6-3 and J usage is TRBJ1-2; tentative D call: TRBD1 (6 bases). CDR1 and CDR2 (germline): MNHEY, SVGEGT. Trimming left V 5 bases short and J 1 base short, with 8 bases between. There are 13 residues in the CDR3. Written as DNA, the CDR3 is TGTGCCAGCAGTCCACAGGGTAACTATGGCTACACCTTC. Translated: CASSPQGNYGYTF.

The rearrangement links TRBV10-2 to TRBJ1-2; 8 bases match TRBD1. J lost 4 bases, V lost 6 bases, and 19 bases had no gene match. Germline lookup yields CDR1 WSHSY and CDR2 SAAADI. The length of the CDR3 is 18 residues. The CDR3 loop reads CASRQSRTGKGFGYGYTF. The CDR3 DNA reads as TGCGCCAGCAGACAGTCACGGACAGGGAAGGGTTTCGGCTATGGCTACACCTTC.

V and J are TRBV2 and TRBJ2-7; D remains unclear. Trimming removed 7 bases at V and 3 bases at J, with 13 bases between. The germline V gene has CDR1 SNHLY and CDR2 FYNNEI. The CDR3 sequence is 13 residues long. The CDR3 coding sequence is TGTGCCAGCACAGGTGGGCTTGACTACGAGCAGTACTTC. This codes for CASTGGLDYEQYF.

This chain uses TRBV21-1 with TRBJ2-5; the D call in the table, TRBD1, was not verified against the DNA. TRBV21-1 is marked as a pseudogene. The CDR3 sequence is 14 residues long. The CDR3 sequence is CASSIVGQGGTQYF. CDR3 bases: TGTGCCAGCAGCATTGTGGGACAGGGAGGGACCCAGTACTTC.

This rearrangement joins TRBV10-3 to TRBJ2-1; tentative D call: TRBD2 (7 bases). The CDR3 extends over 19 amino acids. V was cut by 7 bases and J by 0 bases, with 25 bases left in between. CDR1 and CDR2 (germline): ENHRY, SYGVKD. In DNA form, the CDR3 reads TGTGCCATCACCGAGGGGGGGCTCTCGGGGGAGCGCTCCTACAATGAGCAGTTCTTC. Translation: CAITEGGLSGERSYNEQFF.

The chain has TRBV5-4 and TRBJ1-3; D may be TRBD1 (6 bases). Germline CDR1 reads SGHNT; CDR2 reads YYREEE (reference sequence). The germline V and J ends were trimmed by 2 bases and 0 bases, with 9 bases remaining between them. The CDR3 extends over 15 amino acids. The CDR3 nucleotides read TGTGCCAGCAGCTTTCCAGGGGACTCTGGAAACACCATATATTTT. Encoded protein: CASSFPGDSGNTIYF.

The rearrangement links TRBV5-1 to TRBJ2-5, with 14 positions matching TRBD2. Unmatched junction bases numbered 10, after V lost 4 bases and J lost 2 bases. CDR1 is SGHRS and CDR2 is YFSETQ in the germline V gene. This CDR3 has 18 residues. The CDR3 DNA is TGCGCCAGCAGCCCTGGACTAGCGGGGGGTCGGGTACAAGAGACCCAGTACTTC. Residues: CASSPGLAGGRVQETQYF.

The chain joins TRBV30 to TRBJ1-5, with D possibly being TRBD1 (6 bases). Germline CDR1 and CDR2: GTSNPN and SVGIG (reference sequence). The CDR3 loop spans 13 amino acids. V shed 5 bases and J shed 5 bases, with 13 bases lying between them. In DNA form, the CDR3 reads TGTGCCTGGGGAAGGACAGAGTATCAGCCCCAGCATTTT. Protein sequence: CAWGRTEYQPQHF.

V and J are TRBV29-1 and TRBJ1-1; 9 bases fit TRBD1. This CDR3 spans 14 amino acids. Germline-derived CDR1 and CDR2 are SQVTM and ANQGSEA. With 8 bases clipped from V and 3 bases from J, the junction kept 10 bases outside the gene matches. The CDR3 region has the DNA TGCAGCTCAAGGACAGGGGCAGAGGACACTGAAGCTTTCTTT. The encoded protein is CSSRTGAEDTEAFF.

The chain joins TRBV4-1 to TRBJ1-1, with 7 nucleotides matching TRBD1. Germline lookup yields CDR1 MGHRA and CDR2 YSYEKL. The CDR3 contains 15 residues. V lost 2 bases, J lost 1 base, and 4 bases stayed unmatched. The CDR3 loop is CASSQTRQGNTEAFF. The CDR3 nucleotides read TGCGCCAGCAGCCAAACCCGACAGGGGAACACTGAAGCTTTCTTT.

This sequence joins TRBV30 and TRBJ1-2; 10 bases align to TRBD1. This CDR3 has 14 amino acids. Germline V lookup: CDR1 GTSNPN, CDR2 SVGIG (reference sequence). J lost 5 bases, V lost 5 bases, and 8 bases had no gene match. The CDR3: CAWFQGTGVYGYTF. The CDR3 nucleotides are TGTGCCTGGTTTCAAGGGACAGGGGTTTATGGCTACACCTTC.

This clone was counted only a few times. The chain couples TRBV6-1 to TRBJ1-5, with D perhaps matching TRBD1 (5 bases). The V and J ends lost 4 bases and 0 bases respectively, with 16 bases between them. The CDR3 consists of 17 residues. CDR1 is MNHNS, CDR2 SASEGT, per germline. CDR3 bases: TGTGCCAGCAGTGTCAGGGTGGAGCTATATAGCAATCAGCCCCAGCATTTT. This codes for CASSVRVELYSNQPQHF.

The rearrangement joins TRBV5-1 to TRBJ2-1, with D uncertain. Germline CDR1 reads SGHRS; CDR2 reads YFSETQ. The CDR3 totals 15 residues. With 5 bases removed from V and 0 bases from J, the gap between germline ends came to 12 bases. The CDR3: CASRRNPSSYNEQFF. CDR3 DNA sequence: TGCGCCAGCAGACGAAATCCTAGCTCCTACAATGAGCAGTTCTTC.

CDR3 sequence (DNA): TGCGCCAGCAGCCAAGTGGAGCAGGGCGACACCGGGGAGCTGTTTTTT. Amino acids: CASSQVEQGDTGELFF. The rearrangement uses TRBV4-1 and TRBJ2-2, with D possibly matching TRBD1 (5 bases). Trimming took 1 base from V and 3 from J, leaving 12 bases between them. The CDR3 sequence is 16 residues long. The germline CDR1 and CDR2 sequences are MGHRA and YSYEKL.

The J gene is TRBJ2-3, the V gene TRBV3-1 (or the pseudogene TRBV3-2); no definite D call. The CDR3 spans 18 residues. V lost 0 bases, J lost 0 bases, and 16 bases lay in between. Germline assignment: CDR1 LGHDT and CDR2 YNNKEL (reference sequence). DNA for the CDR3: TGTGCCAGCAGCCAAGATCCCCGGGTGTCATCTAGCACAGATACGCAGTATTTT. It codes for CASSQDPRVSSSTDTQYF.

The rearrangement links TRBV6-5 to TRBJ1-2, with D unclear. Germline assignment: CDR1 MNHEY and CDR2 SVGAGI. V was shortened by 5 bases and J by 1 base, with 14 bases between the two germline ends. The CDR3 covers 15 residues. The CDR3: CASSHLTSGNYGYTF. CDR3 in DNA: TGTGCCAGCAGTCATCTCACGTCGGGTAACTATGGCTACACCTTC.